The rows below give T cell receptor beta chains drawn from one sample of a study of tumor and adjacent non-tumor tissue in lung cancer. TCRdb recomputed calls from the multiplex PCR reads with MiXCR, one row per CDR3 protein. Among around 71,000 distinct CDR3 sequences listed, around 70% were seen once. Sequences were obtained from lung tumor tissue. The receptors come from a middle-aged woman with non-small cell lung cancer. CDR3s include the opening cysteine and the closing phenylalanine or tryptophan. A D gene is named only where the DNA matches it firmly. A clone size is listed for some rows: how often the clone was seen (once, few, many), or a class if it is expanded.

d_call clone_size j_call v_call cdr3_aa cdr3_nt
. . TRBJ2-7 TRBV6-5 CASNRGLADYYEQYF TGTGCCAGCAATAGGGGACTTGCGGATTACTACGAGCAGTACTTC
. many TRBJ1-5 TRBV12-3/TRBV12-4 CASSYNTNQPQHF TGTGCCAGCAGTTACAACACAAATCAGCCCCAGCATTTT
. few TRBJ1-5 TRBV2 CASEGGNQPQHF TGTGCCAGCGAAGGGGGGAATCAGCCCCAGCATTTT
TRBD1 . TRBJ1-6 TRBV6-5 CVSRPRDSSYNSLLHF TGTGTCAGCAGACCGAGGGACAGCTCCTATAATTCACTCCTCCACTTT
. . TRBJ2-5 TRBV5-6 CDNSLEGAKRETQYF TGTGACAACAGCTTGGAAGGAGCGAAGAGAGAGACCCAGTACTTC
TRBD1 . TRBJ2-2 TRBV11-1 CASIKRDRGPRELFF TGTGCCAGCATCAAAAGGGACAGGGGACCCCGGGAGCTGTTTTTT
. . TRBJ2-2 TRBV29-1 CTGTVGRYTGELFF TGCACTGGGACAGTCGGGAGGTATACCGGGGAGCTGTTTTTT
. . TRBJ2-6 TRBV6-1 CASVGGRTGVNVLTF TGTGCCAGCGTCGGAGGGCGGACTGGGGTCAACGTTCTGACTTTC
TRBD1 . TRBJ1-3 TRBV11-2 CASSGQGTSRNTIHF TGTGCTAGCAGCGGACAGGGTACATCCCGAAACACCATACATTTT
. once TRBJ1-5 TRBV20-1 CSARNGEGTQPQHF TGCAGTGCTAGAAATGGGGAAGGGACACAGCCCCAGCATTTT
TRBD2 . TRBJ2-3 TRBV29-1 CIVGGAGGLSTDTQYF TGCATCGTGGGGGGAGCGGGGGGCCTCAGCACGGATACGCAGTATTTT
. . TRBJ2-3 TRBV14 CVSSQDAGIDDTDMQYF TGTGTCAGCAGCCAAGACGCGGGAATTGATGACACAGATATGCAGTATTTT
. many TRBJ2-7 TRBV12-3/TRBV12-4 CASSPEGSREQYF TGTGCCAGCAGCCCCGAGGGGTCCCGCGAGCAGTACTTC
TRBD1 many TRBJ2-5 TRBV28 CASTGEQGAQETQYF TGTGCCAGCACCGGTGAGCAGGGGGCCCAAGAGACCCAGTACTTC
. . TRBJ2-3 TRBV30 CAWSVRGRGDTQYF TGTGCCTGGAGTGTACGGGGCCGAGGGGATACGCAGTATTTT
. . TRBJ2-5 TRBV11-2 CARSLFAGIQETQCF TGTGCCCGCAGCTTATTCGCCGGGATCCAAGAGACCCAATGCTTC
. . TRBJ2-7 TRBV12-3/TRBV12-4 CANSLREGEQYF TGTGCCAATAGTTTGAGAGAGGGGGAGCAGTACTTC
TRBD1 once TRBJ1-2 TRBV7-9 CANGGQGLWTF TGTGCCAATGGTGGACAGGGGCTATGGACCTTC
. . TRBJ2-2 TRBV11-1 CVISPGSTSMAGELFF TGTGTCATTAGCCCAGGGAGTACTAGCATGGCCGGGGAGCTGTTTTTT
. . TRBJ2-1 TRBV29-1 CSVKWTLHNEKFF TGCAGTGTAAAGTGGACACTTCACAATGAGAAGTTCTTC
TRBD1 once TRBJ2-7 TRBV28 CASSLPGTGTSYEQHF TGTGCCAGCAGTCTTCCCGGGACAGGGACCTCCTACGAGCAACACTTC
. . TRBJ1-1 TRBV11-2 CASGLRSGLADTEAFF TGTGCCAGCGGCTTACGGTCAGGCCTGGCGGACACTGAAGCTTTCTTT
. . TRBJ1-2 TRBV6-5 CASSNQGTTINYGYTF TGTGCCAGCAGCAACCAAGGGACAACCATTAACTATGGCTACACCTTC
. . TRBJ2-5 TRBV5-1 CASSLASGAFQETQYF TGCGCCAGCAGCTTGGCTTCCGGGGCTTTCCAGGAGACCCAGTACTTC
. . TRBJ1-6 TRBV12-3/TRBV12-4 CASRPDRGKTSPPLHF TGTGCCAGCAGACCCGATAGGGGCAAGACTAGTCCACCCCTCCACTTT
. many TRBJ1-4 TRBV4-1 CASSRQNGKLFF TGCGCCAGCAGCCGACAAAATGGAAAACTGTTTTTT
. . TRBJ1-2 TRBV4-1 CASSKQATYGYIF TGCGCTAGCAGCAAGCAGGCCACCTATGGCTACATCTTC
. . TRBJ1-1 TRBV11-2 CASSSTVHGTEAFF TGTGCCAGCAGTTCAACTGTTCACGGGACTGAAGCTTTCTTT
. once TRBJ1-1 TRBV6-5 CAISSLGRDTEAFF TGCGCCATCAGCAGCCTGGGACGGGACACTGAAGCTTTCTTC
. few TRBJ1-4 TRBV14 CASSSTSVVKNEKLFF TGTGCCAGCAGTTCGACGTCGGTGGTCAAAAATGAAAAACTGTTTTTT
TRBD1 few TRBJ2-7 TRBV11-2 CTGSFQDRVYEQYF TGTACCGGCAGCTTTCAAGACAGGGTCTACGAGCAGTACTTC
TRBD2 . TRBJ2-1 TRBV11-2 CASSSRTVTSEGVREQFF TGTGCCAGCAGCTCGCGCACCGTAACTAGCGAGGGAGTAAGGGAGCAGTTCTTC
. . TRBJ2-4 TRBV7-2 CASSTRAGLQYF TGTGCCAGCAGCACGAGGGCGGGGCTTCAGTACTTC
TRBD2 . TRBJ2-5 TRBV6-6 CASRFSGSRESQYF TGTGCCAGCAGGTTTAGCGGGAGTAGGGAGAGCCAATACTTC
TRBD1 . TRBJ2-6 TRBV11-2 CASSAMTGGSSGANVVTF TGTGCCAGCAGCGCAATGACAGGGGGCTCATCTGGGGCCAACGTCGTGACTTTC
. . TRBJ1-2 TRBV11-3 CASFRLARPNYCYTF TGTGCCAGCTTCCGGCTGGCCAGGCCTAACTATTGCTACACCTTC
. . TRBJ1-1 TRBV6-5 CAPRRGPDRPNTGALF TGTGCCCCTCGGAGGGGACCCGACAGGCCGAACACTGGAGCTCTCTTT
TRBD2 . TRBJ2-3 TRBV5-6 CASSSEASGGRTGDMQYF TGTGCCAGCAGCTCGGAAGCTAGCGGGGGCCGAACAGGAGATATGCAGTATTTT
. . TRBJ1-1 TRBV11-2 CASSLEGILTFF TGTGCCAGCAGCTTAGAGGGGATACTGACTTTCTTC
. once TRBJ2-5 TRBV6-5 CTSSYSVWETQYF TGTACTAGCAGTTACTCGGTTTGGGAGACCCAGTACTTC
. many TRBJ1-1 TRBV28 CASSLTPGTEAFF TGTGCCAGCAGTTTAACCCCCGGGACAGAAGCTTTCTTT
TRBD2 . TRBJ2-6 TRBV11-2 CPGSLFLAGGRGANVLAF TGTCCCGGCAGCTTATTCCTAGCGGGGGGGCGTGGGGCCAACGTCCTGGCTTTC
. . TRBJ2-5 TRBV4-1 CVSSQAPSRAETQYF TGCGTCAGTAGCCAAGCTCCCAGCAGGGCAGAGACCCAGTACTTC
TRBD1 . TRBJ2-3 TRBV6-2/TRBV6-3 CASSYRGSITDTQCF TGTGCTAGCAGTTACAGGGGGAGCATCACAGATACGCAGTGTTTT
. medium-sized TRBJ2-1 TRBV11-2 CASSLGVGSYNEQFF TGTGCCAGCAGCCTTGGCGTAGGCTCCTACAATGAGCAGTTCTTC
. . TRBJ2-5 TRBV11-2 CATSRGTQETGYF TGTGCCACCTCGAGGGGGACACAAGAGACCGGATACTTC
. . TRBJ2-3 TRBV11-2 CVSSPLSAADTRYF TGTGTCAGCAGTCCGCTAAGCGCGGCAGATACGCGGTATTTT
. . TRBJ2-3 TRBV20-1 CSASETFRTDTQYF TGCAGTGCTAGCGAGACGTTTCGCACAGATACGCAGTATTTT
TRBD2 . TRBJ2-2 TRBV29-1 CSVTGSRGVSGWELFF TGCAGCGTTACTGGCTCTCGGGGGGTGTCCGGCTGGGAGCTGTTTTTT
. . TRBJ2-6 TRBV6-5 CASKREGVGSNILTF TGTGCCAGCAAACGCGAGGGGGTCGGGTCCAACATCCTGACTTTC
. . TRBJ1-5 TRBV7-6 CASSQGGGYQLHYF TGTGCCAGCAGCCAAGGAGGGGGGTATCAGCTCCATTATTTT